A selection of T cell receptor beta chains follows, all from one sample in a study of long-term antiretroviral therapy in people with HIV. The data were produced by immunoSEQ multiplex PCR, yet TCRdb's version contains in-frame clones alone and is incomplete. The repertoire holds about 25,000 clones, around three quarters seen once, with 11% in the top ten. Sequencing was performed on unsorted PBMCs, taken 2.1 years after starting antiretroviral therapy. These receptors all come from a young man with HIV. CDR3s include the opening cysteine and the closing phenylalanine or tryptophan. D genes are given only for firm matches. The size of a clone is reported for some rows only, either as once, few or many, or as a class for expanded clones.

>NA|TRBV28|NA|TRBJ2-7
CASSLAGSSYEQYF
TGTGCCAGCAGTTTGGCTGGGAGCTCCTACGAGCAGTACTTC
>NA|TRBV6-5|TRBD2|TRBJ2-7
CASSYSHSGGGGEQYF
TGTGCCAGCAGTTACTCACATAGCGGGGGGGGTGGCGAGCAGTACTTC
>NA|TRBV5-6|NA|TRBJ1-6
CASSLPTGSPLHF
TGTGCCAGCAGCCTCCCCACTGGGTCACCCCTCCACTTT
>NA|TRBV2|TRBD1|TRBJ2-7
CASLASTDRVSYEQYF
TGTGCCAGCTTGGCTTCGACGGACAGGGTATCCTACGAGCAGTACTTC
>NA|TRBV4-3|NA|TRBJ2-2
CASSQDVFGNTGELFF
TGCGCCAGCAGCCAAGACGTTTTCGGGAACACCGGGGAGCTGTTTTTT
>NA|TRBV27|NA|TRBJ2-4
CASGNRDIQYF
TGTGCCAGCGGAAACCGGGACATTCAGTACTTC
>NA|TRBV5-1|NA|TRBJ2-7
CASSLGGSIPFLPTYEQYF
TGCGCCAGCAGCTTGGGAGGCAGCATCCCATTTCTCCCTACCTACGAGCAGTACTTC
>NA|TRBV7-2|TRBD1|TRBJ1-2
CASSLALTGAMYRGYTF
TGTGCCAGCAGCTTAGCACTTACAGGGGCCATGTACCGTGGCTACACCTTC
>NA|TRBV19|NA|TRBJ1-1
CASIDWVGGSNTEAFF
TGTGCCAGTATTGATTGGGTCGGAGGGTCGAACACTGAAGCTTTCTTT
>NA|TRBV29-1|NA|TRBJ2-1
CSVDIAYNEQFF
TGCAGCGTTGACATCGCCTACAATGAGCAGTTCTTC
>NA|TRBV7-9|TRBD2|TRBJ2-1
CASSRTSGSKYNEQFF
TGTGCCAGCAGCCGGACTAGCGGGAGTAAGTACAATGAGCAGTTCTTC
>NA|TRBV6-6|NA|TRBJ2-1
CASSYSKTSNEQFF
TGTGCCAGCAGTTACTCGAAGACTAGCAATGAGCAGTTCTTC
>NA|TRBV14|NA|TRBJ1-1
CASSQDYGQNTEAFF
TGTGCCAGCAGCCAAGATTACGGTCAGAACACTGAAGCTTTCTTT
>NA|TRBV30|NA|TRBJ1-2
CAWTERPPGYTF
TGTGCCTGGACTGAAAGGCCCCCGGGCTACACCTTC
>NA|TRBV9|NA|TRBJ2-3
CASSVRGGLTDTQYF
TGTGCCAGCAGCGTAAGGGGGGGACTCACAGATACGCAGTATTTT
>NA|TRBV13|TRBD1|TRBJ1-2
CASSFPGQRSYGYTF
TGTGCCAGCAGCTTTCCGGGACAGCGATCCTATGGCTACACCTTC
>NA|TRBV23-1|NA|TRBJ1-2
CASDPPGQPYGYTF
TGCGCCAGCGACCCTCCTGGACAGCCCTATGGCTACACCTTC
>NA|TRBV10-2|TRBD2|TRBJ2-1
CASWREVPGEQFF
TGCGCCAGCTGGCGGGAGGTCCCGGGAGAGCAGTTCTTC
>NA|TRBV7-6|TRBD1|TRBJ2-2
CASSLAGTGHTGELFF
TGTGCCAGCAGCTTGGCTGGGACAGGCCACACCGGGGAGCTGTTTTTT
>NA|TRBV19|NA|TRBJ1-3
CASSPIGASSGNTIYF
TGTGCCAGTAGTCCGATTGGAGCCTCCTCTGGAAACACCATATATTTT
>NA|TRBV9|TRBD2|TRBJ2-2
CASSPQPGLGSGELFF
TGTGCCAGCAGCCCACAACCGGGACTAGGGAGTGGGGAGCTGTTTTTT
>NA|TRBV12-5|NA|TRBJ2-3
CASGLRQEDTQYF
TGTGCTAGTGGTTTGAGACAGGAAGATACGCAGTATTTT
>NA|TRBV14|TRBD1|TRBJ1-3
CASSPGTGGSGNTIYF
TGTGCCAGCAGCCCCGGGACAGGGGGCTCTGGAAACACCATATATTTT
>NA|TRBV7-3|NA|TRBJ1-1
CASSSSMNTEAFF
TGTGCCAGCAGCTCATCCATGAACACTGAAGCTTTCTTT
>NA|TRBV5-1|TRBD1|TRBJ1-2
CASSLLTGGGGYTF
TGCGCCAGCAGCCTTTTGACAGGGGGAGGCGGCTACACCTTC
>NA|TRBV2|NA|TRBJ2-1
CASSRRDGNEQFF
TGTGCCAGCAGTCGGAGGGATGGCAATGAGCAGTTCTTC
>few|TRBV6-5|NA|TRBJ2-1
CASSRDPGLNNEQFF
TGTGCCAGCAGCCGAGACCCGGGACTCAACAATGAGCAGTTCTTC
>NA|TRBV11-2|NA|TRBJ2-7
CASSFRTASYEQYF
TGTGCCAGCAGCTTTAGGACAGCCTCCTACGAGCAGTACTTC